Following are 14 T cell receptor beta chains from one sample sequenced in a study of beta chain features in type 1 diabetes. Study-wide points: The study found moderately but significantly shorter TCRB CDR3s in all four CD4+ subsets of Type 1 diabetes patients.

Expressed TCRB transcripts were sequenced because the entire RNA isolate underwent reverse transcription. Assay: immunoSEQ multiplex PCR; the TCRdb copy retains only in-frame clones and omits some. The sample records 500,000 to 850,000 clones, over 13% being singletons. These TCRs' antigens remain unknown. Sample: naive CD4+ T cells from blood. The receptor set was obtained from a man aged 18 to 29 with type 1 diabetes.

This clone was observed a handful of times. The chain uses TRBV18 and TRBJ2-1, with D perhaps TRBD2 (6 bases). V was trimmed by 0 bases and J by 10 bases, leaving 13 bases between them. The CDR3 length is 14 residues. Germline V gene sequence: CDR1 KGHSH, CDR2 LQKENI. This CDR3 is CASSPPPSAGEQFF. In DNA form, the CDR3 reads TGTGCCAGCTCACCACCCCCTTCGGCGGGGGAGCAGTTCTTC.

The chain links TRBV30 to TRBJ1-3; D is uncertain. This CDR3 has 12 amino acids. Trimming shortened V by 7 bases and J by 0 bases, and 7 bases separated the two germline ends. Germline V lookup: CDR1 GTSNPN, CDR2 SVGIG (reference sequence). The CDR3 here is CASGSSGNTIYF. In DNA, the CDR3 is TGTGCCTCCGGGAGCTCTGGAAACACCATATATTTT.

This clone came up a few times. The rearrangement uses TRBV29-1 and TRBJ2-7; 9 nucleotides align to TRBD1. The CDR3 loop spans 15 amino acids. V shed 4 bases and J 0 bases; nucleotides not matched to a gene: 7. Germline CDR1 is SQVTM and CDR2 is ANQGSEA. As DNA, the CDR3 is TGCAGCGTTGTTGGGACAGGGTTGAGCTCCTACGAGCAGTACTTC. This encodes CSVVGTGLSSYEQYF.

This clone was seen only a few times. CDR3 nucleotide sequence: TGTGCCAGCAGCTTCCCTCCCGGGACAGGGGGCGGAGAAGCTTTCTTT. Its protein is CASSFPPGTGGGEAFF. This chain uses TRBV7-2 with TRBJ1-1; 12 bases align to TRBD1. The CDR3 spans 16 residues. The ends lost 3 bases at V and 8 bases at J; junction bases unmatched: 10. CDR1 and CDR2 from the germline V gene are SGHTA and FQGNSA.

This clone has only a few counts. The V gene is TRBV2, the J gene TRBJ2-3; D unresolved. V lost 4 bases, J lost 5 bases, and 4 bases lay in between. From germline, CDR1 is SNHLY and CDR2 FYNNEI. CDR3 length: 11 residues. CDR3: CASSGRDTQYF. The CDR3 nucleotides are TGTGCCAGCAGTGGGAGAGATACGCAGTATTTT.

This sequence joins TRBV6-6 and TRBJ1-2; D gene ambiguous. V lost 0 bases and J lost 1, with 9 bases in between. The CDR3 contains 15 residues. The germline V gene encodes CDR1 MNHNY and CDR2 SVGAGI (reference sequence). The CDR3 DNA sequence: TGTGCCAGCAGTTACTCGAACCCCAGTAACTATGGCTACACCTTC. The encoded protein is CASSYSNPSNYGYTF.

The CDR3 loop is CASRTYGGDSPLHF. In DNA form, the CDR3 reads TGTGCCAGCCGGACGTACGGCGGGGACTCACCCCTCCACTTT. The chain carries TRBV16 and TRBJ1-6; D may be TRBD1 (5 bases). Germline values: CDR1 KGHSY, CDR2 FQNENV. This CDR3 region has 14 residues. Trimming stripped 8 bases from V and 10 bases from J, with 18 bases between. Full variable domain (outside the CDR3, taken from reference TRBV16 and TRBJ1-6): GEEVAQTPKHLVRGEGQKAKLYCAPIKGHSYVFWYQQVLKNEFKFLISFQNENVFDETGMPKERFSAKCLPNSPCSLEIQATKLEDSAVYFCASRTYGGDSPLHFGNGTRLTVT.

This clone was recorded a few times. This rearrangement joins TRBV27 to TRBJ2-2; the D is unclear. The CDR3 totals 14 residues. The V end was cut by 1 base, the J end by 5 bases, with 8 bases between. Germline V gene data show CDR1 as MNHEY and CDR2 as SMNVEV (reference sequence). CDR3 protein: CASSLLRLTGELFF. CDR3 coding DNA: TGTGCCAGCAGTTTATTACGATTGACCGGGGAGCTGTTTTTT.

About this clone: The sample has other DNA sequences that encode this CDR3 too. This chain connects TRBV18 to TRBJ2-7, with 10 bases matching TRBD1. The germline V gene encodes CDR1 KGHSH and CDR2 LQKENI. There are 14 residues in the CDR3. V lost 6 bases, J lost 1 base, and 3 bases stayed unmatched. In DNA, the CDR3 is TGTGCCAGCTCCCCGGGACAGGGGTCCTACGAGCAGTACTTC. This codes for CASSPGQGSYEQYF.

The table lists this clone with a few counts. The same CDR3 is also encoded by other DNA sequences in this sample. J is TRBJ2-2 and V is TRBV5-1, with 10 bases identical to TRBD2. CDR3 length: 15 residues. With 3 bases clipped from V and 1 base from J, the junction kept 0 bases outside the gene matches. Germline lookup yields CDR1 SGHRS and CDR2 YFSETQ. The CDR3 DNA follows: TGCGCCAGCAGCTGGACTAGCGGGAACACCGGGGAGCTGTTTTTT. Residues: CASSWTSGNTGELFF.

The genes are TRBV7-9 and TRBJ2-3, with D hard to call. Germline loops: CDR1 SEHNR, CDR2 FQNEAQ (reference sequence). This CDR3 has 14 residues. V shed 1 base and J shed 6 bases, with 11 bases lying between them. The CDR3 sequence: CASSLVRSSDTQYF. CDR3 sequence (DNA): TGTGCCAGCAGCTTAGTGCGGTCCTCGGATACGCAGTATTTT.

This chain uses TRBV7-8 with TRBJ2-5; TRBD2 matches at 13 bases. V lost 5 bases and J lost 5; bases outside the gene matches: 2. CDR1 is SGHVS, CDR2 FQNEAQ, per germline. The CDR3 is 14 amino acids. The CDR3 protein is CASSMTSGGETQYF. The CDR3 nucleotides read TGTGCCAGCAGCATGACTAGCGGGGGGGAGACCCAGTACTTC.

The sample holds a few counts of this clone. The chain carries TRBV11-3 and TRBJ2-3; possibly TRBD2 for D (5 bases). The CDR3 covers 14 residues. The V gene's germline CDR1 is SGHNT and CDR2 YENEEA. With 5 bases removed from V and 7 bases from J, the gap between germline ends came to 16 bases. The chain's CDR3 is CASSLAGSAYTQYF. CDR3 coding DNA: TGTGCCAGCAGCCTAGCTGGTAGCGCATATACGCAGTATTTT. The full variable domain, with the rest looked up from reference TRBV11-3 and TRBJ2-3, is EAGVVQSPRYKIIEKKQPVAFWCNPISGHNTLYWYLQNLGQGPELLIRYENEEAVDDSQLPKDRFSAERLKGVDSTLKIQPAELGDSAVYLCASSLAGSAYTQYFGPGTRLTVL.

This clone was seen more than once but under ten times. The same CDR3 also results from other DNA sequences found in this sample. The CDR3 protein is CASSPGSNYGYTF. DNA for the CDR3: TGTGCCAGCTCACCAGGCTCTAACTATGGCTACACCTTC. The chain couples TRBV18 to TRBJ1-2; D unresolved. The CDR3 consists of 13 residues. V lost 2 bases, J lost 0 bases, and 4 bases lay in between. Germline V gene sequence: CDR1 KGHSH, CDR2 LQKENI.